This T cell receptor (beta chain) emerged from a study of shared clonotypes between healthy human individuals. Every immunoSEQ plate was one replicate of a subset's evenly spread DNA. Around 30,000 T cell genomes, or around 300 ng DNA, went into unsorted PBMC replicate PCRs. The repertoire was sequenced with immunoSEQ multiplex PCR; TCRdb's copy has only in-frame clones and lacks some. This sample has over 400,000 clones; 81% occur once, and the top ten carry over 9.5%. This clone was observed a single time. Its antigen is unidentified. The likely explanation is a read error, given a far larger clone one base away. Given the absence of the conserved phenylalanine or tryptophan at the CDR3 end, a read error is likely. The germline V gene encodes CDR1 LGHNA and CDR2 YNFKEQ. CDR3 length: 15 residues. The V and J ends lost 3 bases and 2 bases respectively, with 14 bases between them. Whole-study findings and limits: Since donors were few, the genetic and exposure-history diversity represented was limited.

The receptor comes from a woman between 40 and 50 years old in good health. Some clones in this sample may be carry-over from other donors' samples. The sequenced sample was PBMCs. J is TRBJ2-7 and V is TRBV4-2, with D perhaps matching TRBD1 (6 bases). CDR3 amino acids: CASSQLGDKTYEQYL. The CDR3 DNA follows: TGTGCCAGCAGCCAGTTGGGGGACAAGACCTACGAGCAGTACTTA.